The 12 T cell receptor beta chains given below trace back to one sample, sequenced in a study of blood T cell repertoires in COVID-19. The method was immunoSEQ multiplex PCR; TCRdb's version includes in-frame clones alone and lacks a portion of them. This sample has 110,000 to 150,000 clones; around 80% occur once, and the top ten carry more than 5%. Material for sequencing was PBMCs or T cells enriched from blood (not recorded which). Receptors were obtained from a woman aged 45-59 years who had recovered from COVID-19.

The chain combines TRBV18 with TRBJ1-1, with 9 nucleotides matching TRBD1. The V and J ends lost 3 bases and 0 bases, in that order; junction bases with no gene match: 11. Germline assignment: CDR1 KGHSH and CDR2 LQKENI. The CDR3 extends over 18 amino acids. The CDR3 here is CASSPPGQGTFMNTEAFF. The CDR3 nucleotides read TGTGCCAGCTCACCCCCTGGACAGGGGACCTTCATGAACACTGAAGCTTTCTTT.

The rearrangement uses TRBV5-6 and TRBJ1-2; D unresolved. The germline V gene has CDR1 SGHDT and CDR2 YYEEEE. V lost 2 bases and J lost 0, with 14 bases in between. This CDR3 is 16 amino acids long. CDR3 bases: TGTGCCAGCAGCTTCGGGGTGTCAGGACCTAACTATGGCTACACCTTC. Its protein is CASSFGVSGPNYGYTF.

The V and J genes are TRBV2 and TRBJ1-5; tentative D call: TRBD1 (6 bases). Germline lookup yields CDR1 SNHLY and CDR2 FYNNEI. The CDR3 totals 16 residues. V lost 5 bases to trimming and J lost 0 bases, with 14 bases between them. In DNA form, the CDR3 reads TGTGCCAGCAGTCTGGGGGGGCGAAATAGCAATCAGCCCCAGCATTTT. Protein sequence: CASSLGGRNSNQPQHF.

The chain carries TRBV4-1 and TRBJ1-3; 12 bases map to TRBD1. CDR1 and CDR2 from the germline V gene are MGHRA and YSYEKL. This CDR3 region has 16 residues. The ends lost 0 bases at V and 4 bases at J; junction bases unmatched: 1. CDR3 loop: CASSQEGQGAGNTIYF. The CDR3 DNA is TGCGCCAGCAGCCAAGAGGGACAGGGGGCCGGAAACACCATATATTTT.

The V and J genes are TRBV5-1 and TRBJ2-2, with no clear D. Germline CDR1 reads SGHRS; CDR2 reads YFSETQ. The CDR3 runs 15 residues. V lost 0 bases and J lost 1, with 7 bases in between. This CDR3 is CASSLASVNTGELFF. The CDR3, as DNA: TGCGCCAGCAGCTTGGCTTCAGTGAACACCGGGGAGCTGTTTTTT.

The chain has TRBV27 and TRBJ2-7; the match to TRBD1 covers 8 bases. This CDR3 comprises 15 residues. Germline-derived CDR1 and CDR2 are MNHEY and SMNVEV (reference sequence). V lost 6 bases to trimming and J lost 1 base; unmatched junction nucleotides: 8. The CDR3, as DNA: TGTGCCAGCAGATCCGGACAGGGAGGTTCCTACGAGCAGTACGTC. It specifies CASRSGQGGSYEQYV.

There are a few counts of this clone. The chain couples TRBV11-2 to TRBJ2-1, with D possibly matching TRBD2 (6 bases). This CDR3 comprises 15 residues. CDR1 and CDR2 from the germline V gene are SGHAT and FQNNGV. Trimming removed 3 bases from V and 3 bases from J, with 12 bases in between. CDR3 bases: TGTGCCAGCAGCTTGACAGTCGGGGGCTACAATGAGCAGTTCTTC. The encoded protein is CASSLTVGGYNEQFF. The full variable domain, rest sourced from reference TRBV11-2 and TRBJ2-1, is EAGVAQSPRYKIIEKRQSVAFWCNPISGHATLYWYQQILGQGPKLLIQFQNNGVVDDSQLPKDRFSAERLKGVDSTLKIQPAKLEDSAVYLCASSLTVGGYNEQFFGPGTRLTVL.

CDR3 sequence: CASSLRSLGTDTQYF. In nucleotides, the CDR3 is TGTGCCAGCAGCCTTAGGAGCTTGGGCACAGATACGCAGTATTTT. This chain joins TRBV7-9 and TRBJ2-3; D remains ambiguous. V dropped 5 bases and J dropped 1 base, with 13 bases sitting between them. The CDR3 runs to 15 residues. CDR1 and CDR2 from the germline V gene are SEHNR and FQNEAQ (reference sequence).

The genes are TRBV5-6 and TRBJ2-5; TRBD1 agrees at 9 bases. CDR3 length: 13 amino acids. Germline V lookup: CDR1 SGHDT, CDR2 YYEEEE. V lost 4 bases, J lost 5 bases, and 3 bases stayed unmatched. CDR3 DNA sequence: TGTGCCAGCAGCACGACAGGGGGGGAGACCCAGTACTTC. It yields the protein CASSTTGGETQYF.

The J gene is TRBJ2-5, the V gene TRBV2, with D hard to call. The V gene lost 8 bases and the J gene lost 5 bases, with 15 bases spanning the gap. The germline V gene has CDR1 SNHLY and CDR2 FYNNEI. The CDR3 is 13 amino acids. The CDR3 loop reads CASGTLFGETQYF. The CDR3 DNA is TGTGCCAGCGGTACCCTGTTCGGGGAGACCCAGTACTTC.

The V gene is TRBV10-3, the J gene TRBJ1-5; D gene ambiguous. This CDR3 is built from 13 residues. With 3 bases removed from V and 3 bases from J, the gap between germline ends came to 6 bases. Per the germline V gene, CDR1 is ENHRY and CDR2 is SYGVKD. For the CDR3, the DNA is TGTGCCATCAGTGAAACGGTCAATCAGCCCCAGCATTTT. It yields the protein CAISETVNQPQHF.

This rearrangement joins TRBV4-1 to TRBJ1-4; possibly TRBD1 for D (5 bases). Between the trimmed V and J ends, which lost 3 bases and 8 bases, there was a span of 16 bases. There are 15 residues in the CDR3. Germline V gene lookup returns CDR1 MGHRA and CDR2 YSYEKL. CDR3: CASSQIPQGREKLFF. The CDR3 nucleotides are TGCGCCAGCAGCCAGATCCCCCAGGGCCGAGAAAAACTGTTTTTT.